The sequence of this T cell receptor (beta chain) was determined in a study of identical twins. TCRdb called the 5' RACE reads again in MiXCR, with one record for every CDR3 protein. The repertoire consists of about 480,000 distinct CDR3 sequences, with more than 13% occurring once and the leading ten covering about 0.54%. As for this clonotype: Its antigen is not known.

This CDR3 is 16 amino acids long. Trimming removed 2 bases from V and 2 bases from J, with 15 bases in between. CDR1 is SGDLS and CDR2 is YYNGEE in the germline V gene. Findings and caveats of the study: The study drew conclusions from cross-sectional statistical analysis, not from following the same donors. Sharing of beta out-of-frame sequences by twins showed a weaker excess. Some out-of-frame alpha sequences were shared by twins, and these showed excess low generation probability.

Separately, the same data were catalogued under a study of yellow fever vaccine responses in identical twins. That study adds: Among the twins, the vaccine T cell response reportedly seemed partly convergent and partly personalized.

The V gene is TRBV9, the J gene TRBJ2-3; D is undetermined. The receptor comes from a young woman in good health. Sample: CD4+ T cells sorted from blood. This chain's CDR3 is CASSVGMRSSTDTQYF. Written as DNA, the CDR3 is TGTGCCAGCAGCGTTGGGATGCGGAGCTCCACAGATACGCAGTATTTT.